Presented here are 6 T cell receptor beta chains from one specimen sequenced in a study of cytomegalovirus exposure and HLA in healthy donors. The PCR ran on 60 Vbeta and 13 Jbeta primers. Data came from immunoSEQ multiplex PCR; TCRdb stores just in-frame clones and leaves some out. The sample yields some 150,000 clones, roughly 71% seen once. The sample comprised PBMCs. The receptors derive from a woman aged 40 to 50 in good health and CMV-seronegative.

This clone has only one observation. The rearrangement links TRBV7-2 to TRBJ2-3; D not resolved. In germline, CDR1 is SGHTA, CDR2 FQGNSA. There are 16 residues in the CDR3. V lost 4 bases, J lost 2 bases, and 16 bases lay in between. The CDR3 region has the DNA TGTGCCAGCAGCTCAGCGAGGTTTCGGCCCACAGATACGCAGTATTTT. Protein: CASSSARFRPTDTQYF.

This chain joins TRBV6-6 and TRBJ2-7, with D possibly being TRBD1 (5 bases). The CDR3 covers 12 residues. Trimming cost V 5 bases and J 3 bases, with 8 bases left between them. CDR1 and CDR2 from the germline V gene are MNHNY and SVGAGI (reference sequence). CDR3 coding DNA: TGTGCCAGCAGTGGTCAGGGCTACGAGCAGTACTTC. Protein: CASSGQGYEQYF.

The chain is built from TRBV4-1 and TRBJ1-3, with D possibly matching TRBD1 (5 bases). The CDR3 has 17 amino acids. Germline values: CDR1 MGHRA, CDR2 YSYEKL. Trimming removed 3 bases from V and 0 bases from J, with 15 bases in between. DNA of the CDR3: TGCGCCAGCAGCCACGGTAAAGACAGTCGCTCTGGAAACACCATATATTTT. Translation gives CASSHGKDSRSGNTIYF.

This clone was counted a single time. CDR3 sequence: CASSRDRNNSPLHF. The CDR3 DNA is TGTGCCAGCAGTAGGGACAGGAATAATTCACCCCTCCACTTT. The genes are TRBV2 and TRBJ1-6; TRBD1 aligns across 8 bases. This CDR3 has 14 residues. Looked up from germline, CDR1 is SNHLY and CDR2 is FYNNEI. J lost 5 bases, V lost 5 bases, and 2 bases had no gene match.

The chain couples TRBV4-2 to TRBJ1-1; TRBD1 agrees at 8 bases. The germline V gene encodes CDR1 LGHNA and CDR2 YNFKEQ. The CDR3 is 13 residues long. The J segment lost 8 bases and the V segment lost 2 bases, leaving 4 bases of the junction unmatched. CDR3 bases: TGTGCCAGCAGCCAATTAGACAGGGGCGAAGCTTTCTTT. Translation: CASSQLDRGEAFF.

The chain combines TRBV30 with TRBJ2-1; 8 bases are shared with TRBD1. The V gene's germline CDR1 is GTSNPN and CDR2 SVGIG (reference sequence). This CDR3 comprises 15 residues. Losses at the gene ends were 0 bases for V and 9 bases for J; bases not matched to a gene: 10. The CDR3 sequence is CAWSVETGAIIEQFF. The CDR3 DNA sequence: TGTGCCTGGAGTGTAGAGACAGGGGCGATCATTGAGCAGTTCTTC.